These 24 T cell receptor beta chains came from one sample sequenced in a study of regulatory T cells in long-lasting Graves disease. Time point reported: persistent/refractory GD, antithyroid drugs over 5 years with positive TRAb. The TCR library was made from RNA that had been extracted from PBMCs in TRIzol. Combining iRepertoire HTBI primers with Arm-PCR of CDR3 regions, the authors built TCR beta libraries. MiXCR was run by TCRdb on the multiplex PCR reads, yielding one entry per CDR3 protein. Of some 330,000 distinct CDR3 sequences listed, more than 20% are singletons. The material sequenced was peripheral blood mononuclear cells (PBMCs), taken when the disease was refractory, from a patient treated with antithyroid drugs. Receptor source: a middle-aged woman with Graves disease.

In its sample, this clonotype was seen a few times. The chain links TRBV12-3 or TRBV12-4 to TRBJ2-6; D not certain. The CDR3 loop spans 16 amino acids. Trimming took off 5 bases at V and 2 bases at J, with 13 bases between the two ends. CDR3 sequence: CASSRIIRTGANVLTF. As DNA, the CDR3 is TGTGCCAGCAGTAGAATCATCAGGACTGGGGCCAACGTCCTGACTTTC.

This clonotype was picked up a small number of times. This chain connects TRBV20-1 to TRBJ2-2, with D perhaps TRBD2 (6 bases). The V and J ends lost 6 bases and 0 bases respectively, with 17 bases between them. Germline V CDR1 and CDR2: DFQATT, SNEGSKA (reference sequence). The CDR3 has 16 amino acids. The CDR3 region is CSASGVLTSNTGELFF. In DNA, the CDR3 is TGCAGTGCATCGGGAGTATTGACTTCGAACACCGGGGAGCTGTTTTTT.

This clonotype was counted at least ten times. CDR3 region: CAISMDMSNQPQHF. Written as DNA, the CDR3 is TGTGCCATCAGCATGGACATGAGCAATCAGCCCCAGCATTTT. V usage is TRBV10-3 and J usage is TRBJ1-5; a weak D match, TRBD1 (5 bases). Trimming took off 6 bases at V and 1 base at J, with 10 bases between the two ends. Germline CDR1 is ENHRY and CDR2 is SYGVKD. The length of the CDR3 is 14 residues.

In this sample, this clonotype turned up a few times. The chain joins TRBV19 to TRBJ1-1, with D unclear. Per germline, CDR1 LNHDA and CDR2 SQIVND (reference sequence). This CDR3 has 13 amino acids. V gave up 6 bases and J gave up 1 base, with 9 bases separating them. CDR3 loop: CASRVGSNTEAFF. The CDR3 DNA follows: TGTGCCAGTAGGGTGGGCTCGAACACTGAAGCTTTCTTT.

This clonotype was seen many times. The V gene is TRBV20-1, the J gene TRBJ1-1; D possibly corresponds to TRBD1 (5 bases). The CDR3 is made up of 13 amino acids. The germline V gene has CDR1 DFQATT and CDR2 SNEGSKA (reference sequence). Trimming removed 6 bases from V and 3 bases from J, with 14 bases in between. CDR3 DNA sequence: TGCAGTGCCATGGGACCCACGGACACTGAAGCTTTCTTT. It yields the protein CSAMGPTDTEAFF.

The sample holds many counts of this clonotype. This chain joins TRBV19 and TRBJ2-5; 9 bases agree with TRBD2. Germline loops: CDR1 LNHDA, CDR2 SQIVND (reference sequence). The CDR3 length is 15 residues. J gave up 2 bases and V 2 bases, and 3 bases lay outside the gene matches. CDR3 region: CASSIKTSGQETQYF. The CDR3, as DNA: TGTGCCAGTAGTATAAAGACTAGCGGACAAGAGACCCAGTACTTC.

The chain joins TRBV4-1 to TRBJ1-6, with 8 bases identical to TRBD1. The CDR3 runs 15 residues. With V trimmed by 5 bases and J by 7 bases, 7 bases remained unmatched. Germline CDR1 and CDR2: MGHRA and YSYEKL. In nucleotides, the CDR3 is TGCGCCAGCAGCACCGGGACAGGCAAAAATTCACCCCTCCACTTT. It encodes CASSTGTGKNSPLHF.

The rearrangement links TRBV25-1 to TRBJ2-5; 9 nucleotides match TRBD1. The CDR3 runs to 12 residues. Germline-derived CDR1 and CDR2 are MGHDK and SYGVNS. V trimming: 8 bases; J trimming: 5 bases; junction bases outside the gene matches: 3. For the CDR3, the DNA is TGTGCCAGCCGGGACAGGGTCGAGACCCAGTACTTC. Protein product: CASRDRVETQYF.

This clonotype was found many times. The chain is built from TRBV28 and TRBJ2-7; 7 nucleotides line up with TRBD2. The CDR3 runs to 13 residues. The germline V gene encodes CDR1 MDHEN and CDR2 SYDVKM. The junction had 3 bases not matched to a gene; V was cut back by 2 bases and J by 5 bases. The CDR3 spells CASSLAGVHEQYF. The CDR3 nucleotides read TGTGCCAGCAGTTTAGCGGGGGTTCACGAGCAGTACTTC.

The CDR3: CASSVGAGGPAYEQYF. Here the CDR3 DNA reads TGTGCCAGCAGCGTAGGGGCAGGAGGGCCGGCCTACGAGCAGTACTTC. The chain employs TRBV9 and TRBJ2-7; D may be TRBD2 (6 bases). V was trimmed by 0 bases and J by 2 bases, leaving 15 bases between them. Per germline, CDR1 SGDLS and CDR2 YYNGEE. The CDR3 contains 16 residues.

At least ten counts were recorded for this clonotype. The V and J genes are TRBV7-9 and TRBJ1-1; TRBD1 aligns across 8 bases. V lost 5 bases to trimming and J lost 4 bases; unmatched junction nucleotides: 6. This CDR3 is built from 14 residues. Germline CDR1 SEHNR, CDR2 FQNEAQ (reference sequence). The CDR3 DNA follows: TGTGCCAGCAGCCTCCAGGGGGCAAGCACTGAAGCTTTCTTT. Translation: CASSLQGASTEAFF.

Remarks on this clonotype: This may come from a read error, since a much larger clone is one base off. The V and J genes are TRBV7-9 and TRBJ2-2, with TRBD1 matching 8 bases. CDR3 size: 15 residues. The V segment lost 3 bases and the J segment 6 bases; nucleotides outside the gene matches: 6. Looked up from germline, CDR1 is SEHNR and CDR2 is FQNEAQ (reference sequence). The CDR3 coding sequence is TGTGCCAGCAGCTTGAGACAGGGGTTCTCCGGGGAGCTGTTTTTT. This codes for CASSLRQGFSGELFF.

The rearrangement links TRBV7-8 to TRBJ2-7; D remains unclear. The CDR3 consists of 13 residues. From germline, CDR1 is SGHVS and CDR2 FQNEAQ. V was pared by 5 bases and J by 6 bases, with 14 bases between. This CDR3 reads CASSIVTSGEQYF. The DNA for the CDR3 is TGTGCCAGCAGCATCGTAACCTCGGGCGAGCAGTACTTC. Drawing the rest from reference TRBV7-8 and TRBJ2-7, the complete variable domain is GAGVSQSPRYKVAKRGQDVALRCDPISGHVSLFWYQQALGQGPEFLTYFQNEAQLDKSGLPSDRFFAERPEGSVSTLKIQRTQQEDSAVYLCASSIVTSGEQYFGPGTRLTVT.

In DNA form, the CDR3 reads TGTGCCAGCAGTAAGGAGCCGGGACAAAGCTACGAGCAGTACTTC. Amino acids: CASSKEPGQSYEQYF. The rearrangement links TRBV2 to TRBJ2-7; D may be TRBD1 (6 bases). V was clipped by 5 bases and J by 3 bases, with 17 bases between them. Looked up from germline, CDR1 is SNHLY and CDR2 is FYNNEI. The CDR3 contains 15 residues. The variable domain in full, completed from reference TRBV2 and TRBJ2-7, reads EPEVTQTPSHQVTQMGQEVILRCVPISNHLYFYWYRQILGQKVEFLVSFYNNEISEKSEIFDDQFSVERPDGSNFTLKIRSTKLEDSAMYFCASSKEPGQSYEQYFGPGTRLTVT.

This clonotype has a count of ten or more. This chain connects TRBV28 to TRBJ2-7; 9 bases are a match to TRBD2. V trimming: 4 bases; J trimming: 2 bases; junction bases outside the gene matches: 6. This CDR3 has 15 amino acids. CDR1 is MDHEN, CDR2 SYDVKM, per germline. CDR3 sequence: CASSYPSGTTYEQYF. CDR3 DNA: TGTGCCAGCAGTTACCCTAGCGGGACGACCTACGAGCAGTACTTC.

This clonotype turned up a few times. The gene calls are TRBV20-1 and TRBJ1-5, with 7 bases identical to TRBD1. After removal of 8 bases from V and 11 bases from J, the junction contained 12 bases not matched to a gene. The CDR3 runs to 12 residues. CDR1 is DFQATT and CDR2 is SNEGSKA in the germline V gene (reference sequence). The CDR3 is CSPKNDRDAQHF. The CDR3 region has the DNA TGCAGTCCAAAAAATGACAGGGATGCCCAGCATTTT.

This clonotype showed up just a few times. A much larger clone differs from this one at a single base, so this may be a read error. This chain uses TRBV2 with TRBJ2-2; TRBD2 might be the D (6 bases). The germline CDR1 and CDR2 sequences are SNHLY and FYNNEI. V dropped 0 bases and J dropped 0 bases, with 14 bases sitting between them. This CDR3 spans 18 amino acids. The CDR3 sequence: CASSEAWASASNTGELFF. CDR3 bases: TGTGCCAGCAGTGAAGCGTGGGCTAGCGCCTCGAACACCGGGGAGCTGTTTTTT.

This clonotype was detected ten times or more. This chain links TRBV2 with TRBJ2-7, with 8 bases identical to TRBD1. The ends lost 2 bases at V and 1 base at J; junction bases unmatched: 7. CDR3 length: 16 amino acids. The germline V gene encodes CDR1 SNHLY and CDR2 FYNNEI. CDR3 residues: CASSESLGQVSYEQYF. For the CDR3, the DNA is TGTGCCAGCAGTGAATCCTTGGGACAGGTGTCCTACGAGCAGTACTTC.

A word on this clonotype: This may stem from a read error, because a much larger clone lies one nucleotide away. The chain carries TRBV6-1 and TRBJ1-1; the D gene is possibly TRBD1 (5 bases). CDR1 is MNHNS, CDR2 SASEGT, per germline. CDR3 length: 11 amino acids. Written as DNA, the CDR3 is TGTGCGACAGACTTATCCACTGAAGCTTCCTTT. This translates into CATDLSTEASF.

The chain uses TRBV7-2 and TRBJ2-1; D is unclear. Trimming removed 6 bases at V and 6 bases at J, with 15 bases between. Per the germline V gene, CDR1 is SGHTA and CDR2 is FQGNSA. The CDR3 has 14 amino acids. Here the CDR3 DNA reads TGTGCCAGCAGTGAAGGGTCCCAAGGCAATGAGCAGTTCTTC. Protein sequence: CASSEGSQGNEQFF.

J is TRBJ2-4 and V is TRBV30; 7 nucleotides agree with TRBD1. This CDR3 region has 13 residues. With 7 bases clipped from V and 6 bases from J, the junction kept 9 bases outside the gene matches. CDR1 and CDR2 (germline): GTSNPN, SVGIG (reference sequence). CDR3 amino acids: CAYENRGGNIQYF. The CDR3 DNA reads as TGTGCCTATGAAAACAGGGGTGGAAACATTCAGTACTTC. The full variable domain, its missing parts supplied by reference TRBV30 and TRBJ2-4, is SQTIHQWPATLVQPVGSPLSLECTVEGTSNPNLYWYRQAAGRGLQLLFYSVGIGQISSEVPQNLSASRPQDRQFILSSKKLLLSDSGFYLCAYENRGGNIQYFGAGTRLSVL.

This clonotype was counted ten times or more. The CDR3 protein is CASSSRGRDAYEQYF. CDR3 in DNA: TGTGCCAGCAGTAGCCGTGGGCGCGATGCCTACGAGCAGTACTTC. This rearrangement joins TRBV12-3 or TRBV12-4 to TRBJ2-7; the D is unclear. The germline V and J ends were trimmed by 5 bases and 2 bases, with 16 bases remaining between them. CDR3 size: 15 residues.

With respect to this clonotype: A much larger clonotype is one base distant, so this may be a read error. The chain uses TRBV28 and TRBJ1-1; D is unclear. In germline, CDR1 is MDHEN, CDR2 SYDVKM. Trimming pared 3 bases from V and 1 base from J, leaving 9 bases between. This CDR3 has 14 amino acids. The CDR3 DNA sequence: TGTGCCAGCAGTTTTACCCGGCGGAACACTGAAGCTTTCTTT. Encoded protein: CASSFTRRNTEAFF.

Comments on this clonotype: A much bigger clone sits one base away, suggesting this may be a read error. No conserved phenylalanine or tryptophan ends this CDR3, so it is likely a read error. The V gene is TRBV28, the J gene TRBJ2-7, with 14 bases aligning to TRBD2. Germline V lookup: CDR1 MDHEN, CDR2 SYDVKM. V lost 6 bases, J lost 9 bases, and 4 bases stayed unmatched. The CDR3 is 13 residues long. The CDR3 DNA follows: TGTGCCAGCAGGGGGACTAGCGGGGGATGGCAGTACTTA. This sequence encodes CASRGTSGGWQYL.